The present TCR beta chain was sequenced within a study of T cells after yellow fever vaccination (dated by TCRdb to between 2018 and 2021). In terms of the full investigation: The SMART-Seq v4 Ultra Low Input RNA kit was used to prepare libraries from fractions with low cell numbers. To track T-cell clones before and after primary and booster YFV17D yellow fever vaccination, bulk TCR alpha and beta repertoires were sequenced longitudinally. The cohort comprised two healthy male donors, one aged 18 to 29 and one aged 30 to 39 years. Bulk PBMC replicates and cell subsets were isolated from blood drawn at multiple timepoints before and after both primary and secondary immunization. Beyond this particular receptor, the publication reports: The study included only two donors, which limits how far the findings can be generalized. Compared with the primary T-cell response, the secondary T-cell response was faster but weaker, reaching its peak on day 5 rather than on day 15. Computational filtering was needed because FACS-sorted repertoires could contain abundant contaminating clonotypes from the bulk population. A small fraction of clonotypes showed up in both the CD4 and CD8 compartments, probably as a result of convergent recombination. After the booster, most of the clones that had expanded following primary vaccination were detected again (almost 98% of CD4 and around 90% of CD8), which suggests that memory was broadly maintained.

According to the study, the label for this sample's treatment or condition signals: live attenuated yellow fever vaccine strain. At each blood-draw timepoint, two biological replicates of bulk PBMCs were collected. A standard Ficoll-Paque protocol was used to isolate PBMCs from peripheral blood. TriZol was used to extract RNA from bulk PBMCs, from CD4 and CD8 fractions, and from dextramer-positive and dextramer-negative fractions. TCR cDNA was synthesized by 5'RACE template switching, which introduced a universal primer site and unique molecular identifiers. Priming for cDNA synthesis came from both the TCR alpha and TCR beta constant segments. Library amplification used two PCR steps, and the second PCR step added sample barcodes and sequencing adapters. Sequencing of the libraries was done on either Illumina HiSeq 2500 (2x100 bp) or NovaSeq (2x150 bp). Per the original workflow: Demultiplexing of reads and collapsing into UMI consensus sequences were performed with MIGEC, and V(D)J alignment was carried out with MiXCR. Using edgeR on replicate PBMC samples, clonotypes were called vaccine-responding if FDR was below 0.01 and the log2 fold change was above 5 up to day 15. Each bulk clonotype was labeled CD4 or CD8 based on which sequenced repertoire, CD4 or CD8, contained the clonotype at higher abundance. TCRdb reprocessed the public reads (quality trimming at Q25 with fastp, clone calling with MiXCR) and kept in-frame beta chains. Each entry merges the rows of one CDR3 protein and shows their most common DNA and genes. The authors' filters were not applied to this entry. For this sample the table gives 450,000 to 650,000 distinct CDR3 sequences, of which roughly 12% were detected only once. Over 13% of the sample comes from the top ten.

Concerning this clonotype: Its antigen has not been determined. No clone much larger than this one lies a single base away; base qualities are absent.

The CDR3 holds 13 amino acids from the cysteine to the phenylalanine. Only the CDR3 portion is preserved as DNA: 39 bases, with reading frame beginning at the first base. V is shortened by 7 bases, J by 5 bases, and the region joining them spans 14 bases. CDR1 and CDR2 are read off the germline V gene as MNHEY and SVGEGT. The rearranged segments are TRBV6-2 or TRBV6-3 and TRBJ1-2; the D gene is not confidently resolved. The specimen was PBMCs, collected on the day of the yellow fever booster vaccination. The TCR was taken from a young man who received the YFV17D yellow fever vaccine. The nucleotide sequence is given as TGTGCCAGCAAGGTTCGGGAGCGGTATGGCTACACCTTC. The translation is CASKVRERYGYTF.